This T cell receptor beta chain was found in a study of neurological immune-mediated disorders. Notes on the study in general: In HTLV-1-associated myelopathy, TCR clonal expansion was greatest, whereas multiple sclerosis had the least, falling below healthy controls. None of the CDR3 amino acid sequences of expanded clones were shared across subjects, and this suggested private repertoires in all groups.

Trimming at V came to 2 bases and at J to 5 bases, leaving 7 bases not matched to a gene. The CDR3 extends over 15 amino acids. The germline gives CDR1 SGHDT, CDR2 YYEEEE. Ten or more counts support this clonotype. Antigen specificity is unknown. Time point reported: longitudinal time-point 2. The cDNA was produced through 5'RACE with 10-nucleotide random UMIs. Per sequencing run, 15-18 subjects together gave over 160 million TCR-beta sequences. Via MiXCR, TCRdb re-called the 5' RACE reads, giving one row per CDR3 protein. The table records some 80,000 distinct CDR3 sequences, 5% to 6% of them present only once.

This TCR derives from a woman aged 60-75 years with multiple sclerosis. The source material was PBMCs. V gene TRBV5-6 combines with J gene TRBJ2-5, with 9 bases that match TRBD1. In DNA, the CDR3 is TGTGCCAGCAGCTTCCGGGACAGGGATGTGGAGACCCAGTACTTC. Translated, it gives CASSFRDRDVETQYF.